This record concerns one T cell receptor beta chain sequence. The antigen remains undetermined. This entry comes from a study of cytomegalovirus exposure and HLA in healthy donors. Points from the study as a whole: The authors reported that TCR beta sequences could predict HLA-A and HLA-B alleles. These predictions were accurate for most subjects in the first cohort. Analyzed later, most CMV-associated TCR beta chains appeared HLA-restricted.

60 Vbeta and 13 Jbeta primers were used in PCR. Some clones are missing from TCRdb's copy, which holds only in-frame ones; the method was immunoSEQ multiplex PCR. The table lists fewer than 90,000 clones, about 75% of them singletons, with roughly a tenth in the top ten. CDR3 size: 18 residues. The sequenced material came from PBMCs. This receptor was identified in a man aged 25 to 40 in good health and CMV-seropositive. The V and J genes are TRBV21-1 and TRBJ2-2; the listed D gene, TRBD2, was not tested against the DNA. TRBV21-1 is noted as a pseudogene. In DNA form, the CDR3 reads TGTGCCAGCAGCTCCCTTGGTAAGGAGTCGAGGATCCCCGGGGAGCTGTTTTTT. Its translation: CASSSLGKESRIPGELFF.